The T cell receptor (beta chain) under discussion was sequenced for a study of Graves' ophthalmopathy and Graves' hyperthyroidism. Study observations and caveats: Ophthalmopathy progression predictions by the model showed nearly 75% specificity and about 71% sensitivity. In blood appeared most of the expanded thyroid clonotypes whose frequency exceeded 0.001.

Other autoimmune diseases, uncontrolled infections, pregnancy and lactation each led to patient exclusion. Germline V gives CDR1 ENHRY, CDR2 SYGVKD. The V and J ends lost 10 bases and 0 bases respectively, with 15 bases between them. This CDR3 is 14 amino acids long. The sequenced template was RNA, covering the TCR beta CDR3 region. RT-PCR in the first round used HTBI primers; a second-round multiplex PCR followed. One entry per CDR3 protein, called by TCRdb with MiXCR from the multiplex PCR reads. In the table there are about 700,000 distinct CDR3 sequences, roughly 41% of which are singletons. Regarding this clonotype: What it binds is unknown.

Material for sequencing was peripheral blood. The source is an adult man with Graves' ophthalmopathy. V usage is TRBV10-3 and J usage is TRBJ2-5; D call uncertain. CDR3 region: CASGDPRDQETQYF. The CDR3 DNA sequence: TGTGCCAGCGGAGACCCTCGGGACCAAGAGACCCAGTACTTC.